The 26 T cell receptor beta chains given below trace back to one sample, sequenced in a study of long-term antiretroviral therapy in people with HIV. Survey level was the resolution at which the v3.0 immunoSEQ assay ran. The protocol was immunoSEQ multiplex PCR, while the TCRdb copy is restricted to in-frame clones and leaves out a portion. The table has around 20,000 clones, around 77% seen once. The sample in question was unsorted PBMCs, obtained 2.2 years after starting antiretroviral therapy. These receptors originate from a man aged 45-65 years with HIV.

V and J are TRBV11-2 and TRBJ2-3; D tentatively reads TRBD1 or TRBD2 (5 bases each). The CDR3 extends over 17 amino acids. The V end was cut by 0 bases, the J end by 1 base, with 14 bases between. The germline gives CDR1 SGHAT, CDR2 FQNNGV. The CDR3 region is CASSLDFGAVGTDTQYF. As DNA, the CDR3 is TGTGCCAGCAGCTTAGATTTCGGGGCAGTCGGCACAGATACGCAGTATTTT. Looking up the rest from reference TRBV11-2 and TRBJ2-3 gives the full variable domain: EAGVAQSPRYKIIEKRQSVAFWCNPISGHATLYWYQQILGQGPKLLIQFQNNGVVDDSQLPKDRFSAERLKGVDSTLKIQPAKLEDSAVYLCASSLDFGAVGTDTQYFGPGTRLTVL.

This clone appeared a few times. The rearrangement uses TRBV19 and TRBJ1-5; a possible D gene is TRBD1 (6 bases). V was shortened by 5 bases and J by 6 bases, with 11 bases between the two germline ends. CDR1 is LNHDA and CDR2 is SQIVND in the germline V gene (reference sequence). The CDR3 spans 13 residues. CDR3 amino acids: CASSPGVSQPQHF. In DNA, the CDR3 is TGTGCCAGTAGTCCAGGGGTCTCTCAGCCCCAGCATTTT.

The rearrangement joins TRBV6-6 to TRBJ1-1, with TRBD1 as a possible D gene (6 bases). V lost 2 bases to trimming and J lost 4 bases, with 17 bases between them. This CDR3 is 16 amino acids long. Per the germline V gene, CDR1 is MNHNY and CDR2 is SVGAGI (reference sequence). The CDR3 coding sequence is TGTGCCAGCAGTTACCCCTCGGGACACCGGAGCACTGAAGCTTTCTTT. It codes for CASSYPSGHRSTEAFF.

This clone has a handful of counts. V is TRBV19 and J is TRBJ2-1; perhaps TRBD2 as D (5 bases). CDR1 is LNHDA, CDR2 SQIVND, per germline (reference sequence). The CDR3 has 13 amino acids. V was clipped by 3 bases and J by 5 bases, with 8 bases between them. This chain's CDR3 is CASSIDGNNEQFF. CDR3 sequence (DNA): TGTGCCAGTAGTATCGACGGGAACAATGAGCAGTTCTTC.

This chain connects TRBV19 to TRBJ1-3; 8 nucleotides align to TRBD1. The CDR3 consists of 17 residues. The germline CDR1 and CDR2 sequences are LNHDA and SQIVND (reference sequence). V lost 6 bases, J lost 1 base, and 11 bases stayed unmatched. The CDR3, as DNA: TGTGCCAGTAGCCTCGGACAGGGCCTAAGATCTGGAAACACCATATATTTT. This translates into CASSLGQGLRSGNTIYF.

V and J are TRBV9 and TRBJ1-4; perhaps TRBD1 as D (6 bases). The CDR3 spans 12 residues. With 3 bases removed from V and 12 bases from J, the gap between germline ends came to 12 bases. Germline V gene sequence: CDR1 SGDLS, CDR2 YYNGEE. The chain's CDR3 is CASSGTGYELFF. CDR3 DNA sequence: TGTGCCAGCAGCGGAACAGGGTATGAACTGTTTTTT. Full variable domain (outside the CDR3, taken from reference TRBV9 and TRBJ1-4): DSGVTQTPKHLITATGQRVTLRCSPRSGDLSVYWYQQSLDQGLQFLIQYYNGEERAKGNILERFSAQQFPDLHSELNLSSLELGDSALYFCASSGTGYELFFGSGTQLSVL.

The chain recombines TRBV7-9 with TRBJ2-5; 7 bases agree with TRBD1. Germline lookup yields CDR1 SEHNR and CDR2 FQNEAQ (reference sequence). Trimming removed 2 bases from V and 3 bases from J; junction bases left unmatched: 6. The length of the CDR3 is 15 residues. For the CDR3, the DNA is TGTGCCAGCAGCTTAAGACAGGGTACGAAAGAGACCCAGTACTTC. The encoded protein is CASSLRQGTKETQYF.

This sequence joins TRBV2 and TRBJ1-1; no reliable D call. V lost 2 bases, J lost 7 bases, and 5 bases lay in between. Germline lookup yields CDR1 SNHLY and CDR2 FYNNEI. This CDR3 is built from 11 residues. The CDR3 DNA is TGTGCCAGCAGTGAACAGCTTGAAGCTTTCTTT. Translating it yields CASSEQLEAFF.

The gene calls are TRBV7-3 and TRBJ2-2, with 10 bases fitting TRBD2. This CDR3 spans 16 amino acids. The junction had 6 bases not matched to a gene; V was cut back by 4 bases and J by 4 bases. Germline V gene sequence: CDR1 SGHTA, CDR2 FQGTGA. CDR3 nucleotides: TGTGCCAGCAGCTCCAGCGGGGGGGACTCCACCGGGGAGCTGTTTTTT. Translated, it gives CASSSSGGDSTGELFF.

In DNA, the CDR3 is TGTGCCACTGGACCGGGAGGAGGCAATGAGCAGTTCTTC. Protein sequence: CATGPGGGNEQFF. The chain has TRBV15 and TRBJ2-1; 7 bases agree with TRBD2. V lost 9 bases, J lost 6 bases, and 8 bases stayed unmatched. The CDR3 is 13 amino acids. Germline CDR1 reads LNHNV; CDR2 reads YYDKDF (reference sequence).

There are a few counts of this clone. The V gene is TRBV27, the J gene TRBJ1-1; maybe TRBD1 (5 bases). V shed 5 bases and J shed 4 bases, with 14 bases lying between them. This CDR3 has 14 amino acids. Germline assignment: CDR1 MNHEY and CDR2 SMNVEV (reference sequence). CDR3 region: CASSPVGGSTEAFF. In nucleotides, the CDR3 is TGTGCCAGCAGTCCCGTGGGGGGTTCCACTGAAGCTTTCTTT.

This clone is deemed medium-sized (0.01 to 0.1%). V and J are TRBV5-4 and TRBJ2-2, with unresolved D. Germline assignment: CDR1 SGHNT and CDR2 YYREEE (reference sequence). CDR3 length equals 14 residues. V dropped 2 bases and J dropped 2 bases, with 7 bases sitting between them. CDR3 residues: CASSFSTNTGELFF. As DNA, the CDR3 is TGTGCCAGCAGCTTCAGCACTAACACCGGGGAGCTGTTTTTT.

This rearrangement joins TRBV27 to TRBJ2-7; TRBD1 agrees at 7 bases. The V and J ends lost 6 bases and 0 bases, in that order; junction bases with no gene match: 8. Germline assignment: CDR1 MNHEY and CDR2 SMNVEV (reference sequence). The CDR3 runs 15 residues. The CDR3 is CASRPMTGPSYEQYF. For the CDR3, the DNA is TGTGCCAGCAGACCCATGACAGGGCCCTCCTACGAGCAGTACTTC.

In DNA, the CDR3 is TGTGCCAGCAGTGAAGTCAGCGGACTAAGCTACACCTTC. This codes for CASSEVSGLSYTF. V gene TRBV2 combines with J gene TRBJ1-2, with D hard to call. With 1 base removed from V and 9 bases from J, the gap between germline ends came to 12 bases. The CDR3 spans 13 residues. Per germline, CDR1 SNHLY and CDR2 FYNNEI.

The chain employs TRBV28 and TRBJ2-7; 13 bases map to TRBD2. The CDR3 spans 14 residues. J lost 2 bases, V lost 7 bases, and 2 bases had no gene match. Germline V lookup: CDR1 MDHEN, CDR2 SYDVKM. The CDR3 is CASKLAGGTYEQYF. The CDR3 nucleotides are TGTGCCAGCAAACTAGCGGGGGGGACCTACGAGCAGTACTTC. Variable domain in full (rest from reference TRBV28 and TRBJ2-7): DVKVTQSSRYLVKRTGEKVFLECVQDMDHENMFWYRQDPGLGLRLIYFSYDVKMKEKGDIPEGYSVSREKKERFSLILESASTNQTSMYLCASKLAGGTYEQYFGPGTRLTVT.

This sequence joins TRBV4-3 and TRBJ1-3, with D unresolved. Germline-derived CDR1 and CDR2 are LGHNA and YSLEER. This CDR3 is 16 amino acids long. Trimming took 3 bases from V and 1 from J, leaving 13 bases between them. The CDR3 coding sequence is TGCGCCAGCAGCCATCAGGCAACTAGGTCTGGAAACACCATATATTTT. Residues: CASSHQATRSGNTIYF.

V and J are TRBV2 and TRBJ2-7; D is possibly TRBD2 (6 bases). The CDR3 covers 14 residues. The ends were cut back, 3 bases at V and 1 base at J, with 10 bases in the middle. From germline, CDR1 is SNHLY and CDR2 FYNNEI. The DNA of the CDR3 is TGTGCCAGCAGTGAGGAGGGGATATCCTACGAGCAGTACTTC. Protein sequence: CASSEEGISYEQYF.

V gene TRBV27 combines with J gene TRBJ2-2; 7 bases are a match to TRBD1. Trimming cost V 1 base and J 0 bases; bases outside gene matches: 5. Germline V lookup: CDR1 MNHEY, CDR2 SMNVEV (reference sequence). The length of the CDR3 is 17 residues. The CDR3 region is CASSLFGQGANTGELFF. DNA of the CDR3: TGTGCCAGCAGTTTATTCGGGCAGGGGGCGAACACCGGGGAGCTGTTTTTT.

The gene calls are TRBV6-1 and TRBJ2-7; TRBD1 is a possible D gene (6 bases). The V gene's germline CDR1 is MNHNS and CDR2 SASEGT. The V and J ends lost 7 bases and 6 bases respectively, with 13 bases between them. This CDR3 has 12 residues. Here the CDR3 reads CASTPRGFEQYF. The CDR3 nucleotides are TGTGCCAGCACCCCTAGGGGGTTCGAGCAGTACTTC.

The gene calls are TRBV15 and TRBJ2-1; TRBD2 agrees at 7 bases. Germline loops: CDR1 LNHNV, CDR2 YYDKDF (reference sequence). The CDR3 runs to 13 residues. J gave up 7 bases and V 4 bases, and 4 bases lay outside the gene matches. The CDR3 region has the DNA TGTGCCACCAGCACTACCGGGGGGAATGAGCAGTTCTTC. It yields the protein CATSTTGGNEQFF.

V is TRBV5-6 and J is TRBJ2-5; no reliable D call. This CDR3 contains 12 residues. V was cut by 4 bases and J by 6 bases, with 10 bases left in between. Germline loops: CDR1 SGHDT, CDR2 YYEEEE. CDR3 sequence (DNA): TGTGCCAGCAGCGTAAACAAAAAGACCCAGTACTTC. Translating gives CASSVNKKTQYF.

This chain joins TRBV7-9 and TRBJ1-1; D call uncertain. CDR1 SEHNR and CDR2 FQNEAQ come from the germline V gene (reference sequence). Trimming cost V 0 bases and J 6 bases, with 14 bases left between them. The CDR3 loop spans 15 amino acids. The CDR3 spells CASSLADGTQAEAFF. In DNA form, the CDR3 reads TGTGCCAGCAGCTTAGCGGATGGAACACAAGCTGAAGCTTTCTTT.

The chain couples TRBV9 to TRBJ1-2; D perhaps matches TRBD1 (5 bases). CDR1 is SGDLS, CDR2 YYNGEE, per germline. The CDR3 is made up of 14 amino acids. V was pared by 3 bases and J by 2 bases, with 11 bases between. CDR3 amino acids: CASSGARVNYGYTF. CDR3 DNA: TGTGCCAGCAGCGGGGCCAGGGTGAACTATGGCTACACCTTC.

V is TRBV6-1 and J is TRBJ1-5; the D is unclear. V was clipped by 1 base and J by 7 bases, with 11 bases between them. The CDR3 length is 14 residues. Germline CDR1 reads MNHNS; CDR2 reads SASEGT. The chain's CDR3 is CASSEGGNRQPQHF. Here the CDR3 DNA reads TGTGCCAGCAGTGAAGGGGGTAATCGACAGCCCCAGCATTTT.

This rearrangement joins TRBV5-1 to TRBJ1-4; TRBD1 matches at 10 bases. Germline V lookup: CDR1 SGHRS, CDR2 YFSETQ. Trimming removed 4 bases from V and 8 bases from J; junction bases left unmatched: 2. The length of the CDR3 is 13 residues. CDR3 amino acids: CASSGQGEEKLFF. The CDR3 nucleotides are TGCGCCAGCAGCGGACAGGGGGAAGAAAAACTGTTTTTT.

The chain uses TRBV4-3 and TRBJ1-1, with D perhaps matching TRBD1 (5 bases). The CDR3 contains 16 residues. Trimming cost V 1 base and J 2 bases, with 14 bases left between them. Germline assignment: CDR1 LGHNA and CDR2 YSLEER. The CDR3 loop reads CASSQGGASINTEAFF. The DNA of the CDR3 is TGCGCCAGCAGCCAAGGGGGCGCGTCGATCAACACTGAAGCTTTCTTT.